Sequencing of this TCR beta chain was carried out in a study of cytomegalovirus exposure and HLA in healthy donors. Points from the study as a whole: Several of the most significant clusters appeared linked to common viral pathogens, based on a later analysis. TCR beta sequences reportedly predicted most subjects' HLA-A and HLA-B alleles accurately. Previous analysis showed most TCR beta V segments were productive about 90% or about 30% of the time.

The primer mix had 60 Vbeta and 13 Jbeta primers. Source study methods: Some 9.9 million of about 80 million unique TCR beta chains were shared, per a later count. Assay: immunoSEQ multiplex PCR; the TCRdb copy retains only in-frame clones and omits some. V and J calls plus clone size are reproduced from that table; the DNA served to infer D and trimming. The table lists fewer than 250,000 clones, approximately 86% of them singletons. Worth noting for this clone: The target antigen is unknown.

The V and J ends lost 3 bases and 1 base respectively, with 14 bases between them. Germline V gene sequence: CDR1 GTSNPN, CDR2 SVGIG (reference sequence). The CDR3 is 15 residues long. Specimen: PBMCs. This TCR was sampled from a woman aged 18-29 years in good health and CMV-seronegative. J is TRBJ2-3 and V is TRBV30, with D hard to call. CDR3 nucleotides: TGTGCCTGGAGCCGCCCTAGTACGGGCACAGATACGCAGTATTTT. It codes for CAWSRPSTGTDTQYF.